The following is a T cell receptor beta chain sequence with its context. Its target is not known. The data are from a study of cytomegalovirus exposure and HLA in healthy donors. This PCR relied on a set of 60 Vbeta primers and 13 Jbeta primers. As processed by the authors: Unique TCR beta chains numbered approximately 80 million in a later analysis, with around 10 million shared. TCRdb's table, derived via immunoSEQ multiplex PCR, lists solely in-frame clones and lacks some. That table supplies the V and J calls and clone size; D and trimming were determined from the DNA. Found here are around 300,000 clones, roughly 70% of them singletons; the top ten hold around 2%. Study-wide results and caveats: In an earlier analysis, productive rearrangement rates for most beta V segments clustered near 87% or 30%. In vitro experiments confirmed that three CMV-associated chains were specific for CMV antigens. V- and J-gene trimming of TCR beta was linked (in a later analysis) to a missense DCLRE1C variant.

The germline CDR1 and CDR2 sequences are SNHLY and FYNNEI. V shed 1 base and J shed 4 bases, with 7 bases lying between them. The CDR3 runs 13 residues. The source material was PBMCs. The V gene is TRBV2, the J gene TRBJ1-1; no definite D call. The clonotype was recovered from a female donor in good health and CMV-seronegative. The CDR3 coding sequence is TGTGCCAGCAGTGAAGAGAGCGGCACTGAAGCTTTCTTT. It encodes CASSEESGTEAFF.